This section outlines one T cell receptor beta chain sequence together with its context. No antigen is known for it. The entry originates in a study of T cells in localized non-small cell lung cancer. This CDR3 contains 15 residues. In germline, CDR1 is SGHRS, CDR2 YFSETQ. The ends were cut back, 0 bases at V and 2 bases at J, with 10 bases in the middle. General observations from the study: Compared with tumor, uninvolved adjacent lung displayed greater T cell clonality, ranking highest overall. Appearances in adjacent lung were noted for a median 57 of the top 100 tumor clones.

Assay used: immunoSEQ multiplex PCR; TCRdb lists only in-frame clones, some missing. The data show some 22,000 clones, 70% to 85% seen once. The V gene is TRBV5-1, the J gene TRBJ2-3, with a possible D match to TRBD2 (6 bases). The clonotype comes from a man aged 40-75 years with stage I lung adenocarcinoma. The material sequenced was peripheral blood, taken before any cancer treatment. CDR3 residues: CASSLGEVPTDTQYF. The CDR3 bases are TGCGCCAGCAGCTTGGGGGAGGTCCCCACAGATACGCAGTATTTT. Combining the CDR3 with reference TRBV5-1 and TRBJ2-3 gives the whole variable domain KAGVTQTPRYLIKTRGQQVTLSCSPISGHRSVSWYQQTPGQGLQFLFEYFSETQRNKGNFPGRFSGRQFSNSRSEMNVSTLELGDSALYLCASSLGEVPTDTQYFGPGTRLTVL.